One and the same sample provided the 22 T cell receptor beta chains below, sequenced in a study of shared clonotypes between healthy human individuals. Only in-frame clones appear in the TCRdb table, and some are missing; sequencing was by immunoSEQ multiplex PCR. The table lists roughly 2,000,000 clones, around 93% of them singletons, with around 1.7% in the top ten. The naive CD8 population came from CD45RO-negative cells selected for CCR7, without terminally differentiated effector memory CD45RA+ cells. Sequencing used naive CD8+ T cells from PBMCs. All receptors come from a young man in good health. Some clones in this sample may be carry-over from other donors' samples.

V usage is TRBV27 and J usage is TRBJ2-7; the D call may be TRBD1 or TRBD2 (5 bases each). The germline V gene encodes CDR1 MNHEY and CDR2 SMNVEV (reference sequence). This CDR3 spans 13 amino acids. The ends were cut back, 1 base at V and 7 bases at J, with 11 bases in the middle. The CDR3, as DNA: TGTGCCAGCAGTTTATGGTCGGGGCTGGAGCAGTACTTC. This codes for CASSLWSGLEQYF.

As concerns this clone: Other nucleotide sequences from this sample produce the same CDR3. The gene calls are TRBV27 and TRBJ1-3; D is unclear. Trimming removed 3 bases from V and 2 bases from J, with 5 bases in between. The CDR3 has 13 residues. Germline assignment: CDR1 MNHEY and CDR2 SMNVEV (reference sequence). The chain's CDR3 is CASSFSPGNTIYF. DNA of the CDR3: TGTGCCAGCAGTTTCAGTCCTGGAAACACCATATATTTT.

The genes are TRBV5-1 and TRBJ2-1; 10 bases line up with TRBD1. Trimming cost V 2 bases and J 4 bases; bases outside gene matches: 3. The length of the CDR3 is 15 residues. Germline values: CDR1 SGHRS, CDR2 YFSETQ. The CDR3 DNA follows: TGCGCCAGCAGCTTAGACAGGGGGCAATACAATGAGCAGTTCTTC. Amino acid sequence: CASSLDRGQYNEQFF.

The V call is TRBV29-1, the J call TRBJ2-1, with TRBD2 matching over 13 bases. The CDR3 runs 17 residues. V gave up 4 bases and J gave up 3 bases; unmatched junction bases: 9. CDR1 is SQVTM and CDR2 is ANQGSEA in the germline V gene. CDR3 DNA sequence: TGCAGCGTTGTATGGACTAGCGGGAGAGAACACTACAATGAGCAGTTCTTC. As protein: CSVVWTSGREHYNEQFF.

The J gene is TRBJ2-7, the V gene TRBV19, with D unresolved. CDR3 length: 13 residues. Trimming removed 4 bases at V and 2 bases at J, with 9 bases between. Per germline, CDR1 LNHDA and CDR2 SQIVND (reference sequence). CDR3 region: CASSSRPTYEQYF. The CDR3 DNA is TGTGCCAGTAGTAGCAGACCCACCTACGAGCAGTACTTC.

The chain has TRBV30 and TRBJ1-5; 7 bases map to TRBD1. Germline CDR1 and CDR2: GTSNPN and SVGIG (reference sequence). After removal of 0 bases from V and 6 bases from J, the junction contained 5 bases not matched to a gene. This CDR3 has 14 residues. CDR3 DNA: TGTGCCTGGAGTGTACGAGGGGGCACTCAGCCCCAGCATTTT. This codes for CAWSVRGGTQPQHF.

J is TRBJ2-6 and V is TRBV28; D uncertain. This CDR3 is built from 13 residues. Trimming stripped 7 bases from V and 0 bases from J, with 4 bases between. The V gene's germline CDR1 is MDHEN and CDR2 SYDVKM. For the CDR3, the DNA is TGTGCCAGCAAAAGCTCTGGGGCCAACGTCCTGACTTTC. Translated, it gives CASKSSGANVLTF.

This chain uses TRBV5-1 with TRBJ2-1; a possible D gene is TRBD2 (5 bases). Deletions cut 2 bases from V and 8 bases from J, with 23 bases between. The CDR3 loop spans 17 amino acids. Germline CDR1 and CDR2: SGHRS and YFSETQ. The CDR3 DNA is TGCGCCAGCAGCTTCACTCGCGGAGGCCCCCTCGGCGATGAGCAGTTCTTC. This translates into CASSFTRGGPLGDEQFF.

On this clone: Other DNA sequences in this specimen translate into the identical CDR3. This chain uses TRBV9 with TRBJ2-3; 8 nucleotides match TRBD2. J gave up 4 bases and V 0 bases, and 4 bases lay outside the gene matches. The CDR3 length is 15 residues. From germline, CDR1 is SGDLS and CDR2 YYNGEE. The CDR3 loop reads CASSVDGRAADTQYF. For the CDR3, the DNA is TGTGCCAGCAGCGTAGACGGGAGGGCCGCAGATACGCAGTATTTT. Full variable domain (outside the CDR3, taken from reference TRBV9 and TRBJ2-3): DSGVTQTPKHLITATGQRVTLRCSPRSGDLSVYWYQQSLDQGLQFLIQYYNGEERAKGNILERFSAQQFPDLHSELNLSSLELGDSALYFCASSVDGRAADTQYFGPGTRLTVL.

The chain couples TRBV9 to TRBJ1-2; D gene unclear. CDR1 SGDLS and CDR2 YYNGEE come from the germline V gene. This CDR3 is built from 14 residues. V was trimmed by 3 bases and J by 6 bases, leaving 15 bases between them. CDR3 sequence (DNA): TGTGCCAGCAGCGAAGGGCGAATATGGGATGGCTACACCTTC. Protein sequence: CASSEGRIWDGYTF.

This chain joins TRBV5-5 and TRBJ1-1; D is uncertain. The V end was cut by 1 base, the J end by 0 bases, with 10 bases between. Germline-derived CDR1 and CDR2 are SGHKS and YYEKEE (reference sequence). The CDR3 extends over 15 amino acids. CDR3 residues: CASSLSRRMNTEAFF. The CDR3 nucleotides are TGTGCCAGCAGCTTGTCTCGGAGGATGAACACTGAAGCTTTCTTT.

The chain couples TRBV4-1 to TRBJ1-2; possibly TRBD1 for D (5 bases). V lost 1 base, J lost 8 bases, and 8 bases lay in between. In germline, CDR1 is MGHRA, CDR2 YSYEKL. The length of the CDR3 is 12 residues. CDR3 amino acids: CASSQGQSGYTF. The CDR3 DNA is TGCGCCAGCAGCCAAGGACAGTCCGGCTACACCTTC.

V and J are TRBV27 and TRBJ2-7; TRBD2 matches at 11 bases. Germline V gives CDR1 MNHEY, CDR2 SMNVEV (reference sequence). The CDR3 extends over 15 amino acids. V trimming: 2 bases; J trimming: 4 bases; junction bases outside the gene matches: 4. CDR3: CASSLLAGGSYEQYF. The CDR3, as DNA: TGTGCCAGCAGTTTACTAGCGGGAGGTAGTTACGAGCAGTACTTC.

The chain uses TRBV30 and TRBJ2-1, with 9 nucleotides matching TRBD2. CDR1 and CDR2 (germline): GTSNPN, SVGIG (reference sequence). The junction had 5 bases not matched to a gene; V was cut back by 5 bases and J by 9 bases. This CDR3 region has 12 residues. The chain's CDR3 is CAWGGLAIEQFF. The DNA for the CDR3 is TGTGCCTGGGGGGGACTAGCAATTGAGCAGTTCTTC.

This clone occurred once. CDR3 in amino acids: CASSFLPGQVTSGVYEQYF. CDR3 in DNA: TGTGCCAGCAGCTTCCTCCCGGGACAGGTGACTAGCGGGGTGTACGAGCAGTACTTC. V gene TRBV7-9 combines with J gene TRBJ2-7; 11 bases agree with TRBD2. V gave up 3 bases and J gave up 4 bases; unmatched junction bases: 17. This CDR3 is 19 amino acids long. The germline CDR1 and CDR2 sequences are SEHNR and FQNEAQ (reference sequence). Combining the CDR3 with reference TRBV7-9 and TRBJ2-7 gives the whole variable domain DTGVSQNPRHKITKRGQNVTFRCDPISEHNRLYWYRQTLGQGPEFLTYFQNEAQLEKSRLLSDRFSAERPKGSFSTLEIQRTEQGDSAMYLCASSFLPGQVTSGVYEQYFGPGTRLTVT.

The chain uses TRBV5-6 and TRBJ2-2, with D possibly being TRBD2 (6 bases). Trimming cost V 2 bases and J 0 bases, with 11 bases left between them. This CDR3 is built from 16 residues. Germline assignment: CDR1 SGHDT and CDR2 YYEEEE. The CDR3 DNA reads TGTGCCAGCAGCTTCGGAGGCGGGGCGAACACCGGGGAGCTGTTTTTT. Translation gives CASSFGGGANTGELFF.

This clone is a singleton in its sample. A read error may account for a junction end that differs from germline. V is TRBV10-3 and J is TRBJ1-1; D unresolved. The CDR3 is 11 residues long. Germline V lookup: CDR1 ENHRY, CDR2 SYGVKD. CDR3 DNA: TGCGCTATAAGATTGAACACTGAAGCTTTCTTT. Translation: CAIRLNTEAFF.

Here the CDR3 DNA reads TGTGCCAGTTCGACAGCGCTAATATACGAGCAGTACTTC. Amino acids: CASSTALIYEQYF. The V call is TRBV27, the J call TRBJ2-7, with D perhaps TRBD1 (5 bases). CDR1 is MNHEY, CDR2 SMNVEV, per germline (reference sequence). CDR3 length: 13 residues. The V end was cut by 9 bases, the J end by 4 bases, with 16 bases between.

V gene TRBV7-9 combines with J gene TRBJ2-1; TRBD1 matches 7 bases. Unmatched junction bases numbered 8, after V lost 4 bases and J lost 5 bases. Looked up from germline, CDR1 is SEHNR and CDR2 is FQNEAQ (reference sequence). The CDR3 spans 15 residues. The CDR3 sequence: CASSSRQGIDNEQFF. The CDR3 bases are TGTGCCAGCAGCTCGCGACAGGGAATCGACAATGAGCAGTTCTTC.

This clone came up once. J is TRBJ2-7 and V is TRBV28; 7 nucleotides line up with TRBD2. This CDR3 spans 14 amino acids. In germline, CDR1 is MDHEN, CDR2 SYDVKM. V lost 3 bases and J lost 1; bases outside the gene matches: 3. The CDR3 DNA follows: TGTGCCAGCAGTTTGAACGGGAGGTCCTACGAGCAGTACTTC. Its protein product is CASSLNGRSYEQYF.

The chain carries TRBV4-1 and TRBJ2-5; 7 bases fit TRBD2. This CDR3 region has 16 residues. J was trimmed by 2 bases and V by 3 bases; bases with no gene match: 9. Germline values: CDR1 MGHRA, CDR2 YSYEKL. This CDR3 is CASSHKAGRIQETQYF. CDR3 coding DNA: TGCGCCAGCAGCCATAAAGCGGGGAGAATTCAAGAGACCCAGTACTTC.

The chain is built from TRBV19 and TRBJ1-5, with D uncertain. This CDR3 has 14 amino acids. Between the trimmed V and J ends, which lost 8 bases and 5 bases, there was a span of 16 bases. From germline, CDR1 is LNHDA and CDR2 SQIVND (reference sequence). CDR3 bases: TGTGCCAGTTCCGACACGGGAATTGATCAGCCCCAGCATTTT. This sequence encodes CASSDTGIDQPQHF.